This T cell receptor beta chain was recovered during a study of blood T cell repertoires in COVID-19. Trimming stripped 6 bases from V and 10 bases from J, with 13 bases between. In germline, CDR1 is SNHLY, CDR2 FYNNEI. The CDR3 loop spans 13 amino acids. Produced via immunoSEQ multiplex PCR; TCRdb's table is partial and in-frame only. Among fewer than 200,000 clones, roughly four fifths were seen once, and the ten largest hold about 20%. The gene calls are TRBV2 and TRBJ1-6; possible D gene TRBD1, 5 bases. The receptor was derived from a woman of 80 years or more with acute or convalescent COVID-19. The sample comprised peripheral blood. CDR3 sequence reads: CASSAGLNSPLHF. The CDR3 nucleotides are TGTGCCAGCAGCGCAGGGTTAAACTCACCCCTCCACTTT. Variable domain in full (rest from reference TRBV2 and TRBJ1-6): EPEVTQTPSHQVTQMGQEVILRCVPISNHLYFYWYRQILGQKVEFLVSFYNNEISEKSEIFDDQFSVERPDGSNFTLKIRSTKLEDSAMYFCASSAGLNSPLHFGNGTRLTVT.